The clone carrying this TCR beta chain was observed once. Its antigen is not identified. Sequencing templates came from extracted RNA that was reverse transcribed into cDNA. Some clones are missing from TCRdb's copy, which holds only in-frame ones; the method was immunoSEQ multiplex PCR. The profile shows about 110,000 clones, 59% of them singletons. V gave up 3 bases and J gave up 2 bases, with 8 bases separating them. Looked up from germline, CDR1 is MNHEY and CDR2 is SMNVEV (reference sequence). The CDR3 contains 13 residues. This sample is drawn from a study of CD8+ T cells in alopecia areata. PBMCs were stained for CD3, CD4 and CD8, and CD4+ and CD8+ T cells were sorted. Study results and caveats: In lesional scalp, particularly from alopecia totalis/universalis, clonality was higher than in normal scalp. Patients shared TCRs less clearly than mice did, possibly owing to HLA. Tissue-resident alphabeta T cells belonging to normal skin likewise get sequenced within scalp specimens.

The TCR comes from a human donor in good health. The specimen was CD8+ T cells sorted from blood. The chain is built from TRBV27 and TRBJ2-7; tentatively, D is TRBD2 (6 bases). DNA of the CDR3: TGTGCCAGCAGTTTCGGGAGAGCCTACGAGCAGTACTTC. Its translation: CASSFGRAYEQYF.